This entry lists 30 T cell receptor beta chains sequenced from one sample in a study of blood T cell repertoires in COVID-19. Sequenced by immunoSEQ multiplex PCR; TCRdb stores in-frame clones only, minus some. Seen here are about 170,000 clones, under 95% observed once, and the top ten hold approximately 5%. Sequenced: peripheral blood. The receptors originated from a man between 18 and 35 years old with COVID-19, enrolled during active disease.

The genes are TRBV6-5 and TRBJ2-7; maybe TRBD2 (5 bases). The length of the CDR3 is 15 residues. Germline V gene lookup returns CDR1 MNHEY and CDR2 SVGAGI. The germline V and J ends were trimmed by 0 bases and 0 bases, with 9 bases remaining between them. The CDR3 spells CASSYSTGSSYEQYF. CDR3 nucleotides: TGTGCCAGCAGTTACTCGACGGGGAGCTCCTACGAGCAGTACTTC.

This sequence joins TRBV28 and TRBJ1-2, with D possibly being TRBD1 (5 bases). The CDR3 loop spans 14 amino acids. CDR1 MDHEN and CDR2 SYDVKM come from the germline V gene. Trimming took 2 bases from V and 3 from J, leaving 10 bases between them. CDR3 in amino acids: CASSLEQVDYGYTF. Written as DNA, the CDR3 is TGTGCCAGCAGTTTAGAACAGGTAGACTATGGCTACACCTTC.

The rearrangement links TRBV11-2 to TRBJ1-2; no clear D gene. The germline CDR1 and CDR2 sequences are SGHAT and FQNNGV. V was clipped by 1 base and J by 2 bases, with 5 bases between them. The CDR3 is made up of 13 amino acids. The chain's CDR3 is CASSLGGNYGYTF. CDR3 in DNA: TGTGCCAGCAGCTTAGGCGGAAACTATGGCTACACCTTC.

This chain links TRBV7-2 with TRBJ1-2; no clear D. This CDR3 spans 11 amino acids. Trimming stripped 5 bases from V and 3 bases from J, with 4 bases between. The germline V gene has CDR1 SGHTA and CDR2 FQGNSA. CDR3 DNA sequence: TGTGCCAGCAGCCCCTACTATGGCTACACCTTC. Translating gives CASSPYYGYTF.

This chain joins TRBV15 and TRBJ2-7, with TRBD2 matching 14 bases. This CDR3 contains 16 residues. Trimming took 3 bases from V and 5 from J; bases not matched to a gene: 6. The germline V gene has CDR1 LNHNV and CDR2 YYDKDF (reference sequence). The CDR3, as DNA: TGTGCCACCAGCAGCCTCTGGGGACTAGCGGGAGACGAGCAGTACTTC. It specifies CATSSLWGLAGDEQYF. The whole variable domain, remainder taken from reference TRBV15 and TRBJ2-7, is DAMVIQNPRYQVTQFGKPVTLSCSQTLNHNVMYWYQQKSSQAPKLLFHYYDKDFNNEADTPDNFQSRRPNTSFCFLDIRSPGLGDTAMYLCATSSLWGLAGDEQYFGPGTRLTVT.

CDR3 amino acids: CASSHNYGKDTQYF. CDR3 nucleotide sequence: TGTGCCAGCAGTCATAATTACGGGAAAGATACGCAGTATTTT. This chain links TRBV11-2 with TRBJ2-3, with D perhaps TRBD2 (5 bases). Per germline, CDR1 SGHAT and CDR2 FQNNGV. Trimming took off 6 bases at V and 5 bases at J, with 15 bases between the two ends. The length of the CDR3 is 14 residues.

V is TRBV25-1 and J is TRBJ2-1; 10 bases match TRBD1. CDR1 MGHDK and CDR2 SYGVNS come from the germline V gene. This CDR3 spans 14 amino acids. V was pared by 4 bases and J by 6 bases, with 3 bases of the junction left unmatched. The CDR3 loop is CASSAGTGVNEQFF. CDR3 DNA: TGTGCCAGCAGTGCCGGGACAGGGGTCAATGAGCAGTTCTTC.

This chain links TRBV2 with TRBJ1-3; D remains unclear. Germline loops: CDR1 SNHLY, CDR2 FYNNEI. The CDR3 has 13 amino acids. V was cut by 4 bases and J by 0 bases, with 4 bases left in between. The CDR3 DNA sequence: TGTGCCAGCAGTGGACTCTCTGGAAACACCATATATTTT. Its translation: CASSGLSGNTIYF.

About this clone itself: At one of its ends the junction is not consistent with the germline gene, which may arise from a read error. The rearrangement uses TRBV7-7 and TRBJ2-5; D is undetermined. The length of the CDR3 is 13 residues. CDR1 is SSHAT, CDR2 FNYEAQ, per germline (reference sequence). The CDR3 nucleotides read TGTGCTAGCAGCTTAATTACCGGAGAGACCCAGTACTTC. The encoded protein is CASSLITGETQYF.

This clone was counted a single time. The CDR3 is CASSLAGPNYNEQFF. The CDR3 DNA reads TGCGCCAGCAGCTTGGCAGGGCCTAACTACAATGAGCAGTTCTTC. The rearrangement uses TRBV5-1 and TRBJ2-1, with a tentative D call TRBD1 (5 bases). V was trimmed by 0 bases and J by 3 bases, leaving 10 bases between them. This CDR3 contains 15 residues. The germline V gene encodes CDR1 SGHRS and CDR2 YFSETQ.

The gene calls are TRBV6-6 and TRBJ1-3, with D perhaps TRBD1 (6 bases). The germline V and J ends were trimmed by 5 bases and 4 bases, with 18 bases remaining between them. The CDR3 length is 16 residues. CDR1 and CDR2 from the germline V gene are MNHNY and SVGAGI (reference sequence). Here the CDR3 DNA reads TGTGCCAGCAGTCTCCTCCGCACAGGGTCCGGAAACACCATATATTTT. Translation: CASSLLRTGSGNTIYF.

The J gene is TRBJ1-4, the V gene TRBV28, with TRBD1 identical over 8 bases. V trimming: 8 bases; J trimming: 6 bases; junction bases outside the gene matches: 2. The germline V gene encodes CDR1 MDHEN and CDR2 SYDVKM. The CDR3 is made up of 12 amino acids. The CDR3 loop reads CASQGADEKLFF. CDR3 DNA sequence: TGTGCCAGCCAGGGGGCGGATGAAAAACTGTTTTTT.

This chain links TRBV7-2 with TRBJ2-1; 14 bases are a match to TRBD2. This CDR3 is 15 amino acids long. CDR1 and CDR2 from the germline V gene are SGHTA and FQGNSA. Trimming at V came to 5 bases and at J to 8 bases, leaving 5 bases not matched to a gene. CDR3 sequence (DNA): TGTGCCAGCAGCCTGGGACTAGCGGGAGTTGATGAGCAGTTCTTC. Its translation: CASSLGLAGVDEQFF.

V gene TRBV6-1 combines with J gene TRBJ1-2; D not resolved. CDR3 size: 15 residues. The germline V gene has CDR1 MNHNS and CDR2 SASEGT. The V and J ends lost 3 bases and 4 bases respectively, with 15 bases between them. This CDR3 is CASSESQRGIYGYTF. In DNA, the CDR3 is TGTGCCAGCAGTGAGAGTCAGAGAGGTATCTATGGCTACACCTTC.

The rearrangement links TRBV7-9 to TRBJ2-1, with 9 bases matching TRBD2. Germline CDR1 SEHNR, CDR2 FQNEAQ (reference sequence). V trimming: 5 bases; J trimming: 8 bases; junction bases outside the gene matches: 16. CDR3 size: 17 residues. The CDR3 DNA sequence: TGTGCCAGCAGCCCGAGGGGGCGGCGGGAGGGGAGGTATGAGCAGTTCTTC. Translated, it gives CASSPRGRREGRYEQFF. The entire variable domain, with the rest obtained from reference TRBV7-9 and TRBJ2-1, is as follows: DTGVSQNPRHKITKRGQNVTFRCDPISEHNRLYWYRQTLGQGPEFLTYFQNEAQLEKSRLLSDRFSAERPKGSFSTLEIQRTEQGDSAMYLCASSPRGRREGRYEQFFGPGTRLTVL.

The rearrangement links TRBV9 to TRBJ2-1; the D gene is possibly TRBD2 (6 bases). Germline V gene data show CDR1 as SGDLS and CDR2 as YYNGEE. V lost 4 bases to trimming and J lost 4 bases, with 12 bases between them. The CDR3 sequence is 14 residues long. The CDR3 DNA reads TGTGCCAGCAGCTTGCGGGACTCATACAATGAGCAGTTCTTC. Translated, it gives CASSLRDSYNEQFF.

V and J are TRBV9 and TRBJ2-1, with D possibly matching TRBD2 (5 bases). The V and J ends lost 3 bases and 5 bases respectively, with 9 bases between them. The CDR3 contains 13 residues. Germline V lookup: CDR1 SGDLS, CDR2 YYNGEE. CDR3 DNA: TGTGCCAGCAGCGCCCACGGGAACAATGAGCAGTTCTTC. It yields the protein CASSAHGNNEQFF.

The chain is built from TRBV27 and TRBJ2-1, with D possibly being TRBD2 (7 bases). V lost 3 bases, J lost 15 bases, and 21 bases lay in between. The germline gives CDR1 MNHEY, CDR2 SMNVEV (reference sequence). The CDR3 totals 14 residues. CDR3 in amino acids: CASSLGGTSALVFF. The CDR3 DNA reads as TGTGCCAGCAGTTTGGGGGGGACATCAGCTTTGGTGTTCTTC.

The chain uses TRBV6-5 and TRBJ2-1; D is perhaps TRBD1 (5 bases). Per germline, CDR1 MNHEY and CDR2 SVGAGI. With 8 bases removed from V and 6 bases from J, the gap between germline ends came to 17 bases. This CDR3 has 14 amino acids. The CDR3 bases are TGTGCCAGCTGGGTGACAGTGGGTGCCAATGAGCAGTTCTTC. Translating it yields CASWVTVGANEQFF.

This clone was seen more than once but under ten times. Its ends do not fully match the called genes, so a read error is possible. This chain joins TRBV6-5 and TRBJ1-4; no definite D call. The CDR3 consists of 13 residues. Germline CDR1 reads MNHEY; CDR2 reads SVGAGI. In DNA, the CDR3 is TGTGCCAGCAGTTACTCGACCGGGGAAAAACTGCTTTTT. This sequence encodes CASSYSTGEKLLF.

The rearrangement uses TRBV19 and TRBJ1-5; possible D gene TRBD1, 5 bases. Trimming shortened V by 5 bases and J by 1 base, and 18 bases separated the two germline ends. This CDR3 region has 17 residues. Germline V CDR1 and CDR2: LNHDA, SQIVND (reference sequence). Here the CDR3 DNA reads TGTGCCAGTAGTCCCCCAGTTTGGGGCAGCAGCAATCAGCCCCAGCATTTT. Its protein product is CASSPPVWGSSNQPQHF.

The chain uses TRBV7-2 and TRBJ2-7; 7 nucleotides line up with TRBD1. The J segment lost 2 bases and the V segment lost 2 bases, leaving 15 bases of the junction unmatched. This CDR3 is built from 18 residues. The germline V gene encodes CDR1 SGHTA and CDR2 FQGNSA. Here the CDR3 DNA reads TGTGCCAGCAGCTTAAGAGGAATACAGGGGAGCATCCCCTACGAGCAGTACTTC. Amino acid sequence: CASSLRGIQGSIPYEQYF.

The chain recombines TRBV4-1 with TRBJ2-7; 9 bases line up with TRBD1. The CDR3 is 15 amino acids. V was clipped by 4 bases and J by 5 bases; unmatched bases: 9. The V gene's germline CDR1 is MGHRA and CDR2 YSYEKL. The DNA of the CDR3 is TGCGCCAGCAGCCTCCGGGACAGGGATAGCGACGAGCAGTACTTC. Translated, it gives CASSLRDRDSDEQYF.

The J gene is TRBJ1-5, the V gene TRBV19, with a weak D call TRBD1 (5 bases). The V end lost 3 bases, the J end lost 0 bases, and 9 bases lay between the germline ends. The CDR3 length is 15 residues. The germline V gene encodes CDR1 LNHDA and CDR2 SQIVND (reference sequence). This chain's CDR3 is CASSMGQYSNQPQHF. In nucleotides, the CDR3 is TGTGCCAGTAGTATGGGGCAGTATAGCAATCAGCCCCAGCATTTT. Combining the CDR3 with reference TRBV19 and TRBJ1-5 gives the whole variable domain DGGITQSPKYLFRKEGQNVTLSCEQNLNHDAMYWYRQDPGQGLRLIYYSQIVNDFQKGDIAEGYSVSREKKESFPLTVTSAQKNPTAFYLCASSMGQYSNQPQHFGDGTRLSIL.

This chain uses TRBV29-1 with TRBJ2-1; D possibly corresponds to TRBD2 (7 bases). With 4 bases removed from V and 4 bases from J, the gap between germline ends came to 14 bases. The CDR3 contains 14 residues. Germline CDR1 reads SQVTM; CDR2 reads ANQGSEA. CDR3: CSVGRGASYNEQFF. CDR3 DNA: TGCAGCGTTGGCCGGGGGGCCTCATACAATGAGCAGTTCTTC.

The genes are TRBV2 and TRBJ2-7, with D maybe TRBD2 (7 bases). Looked up from germline, CDR1 is SNHLY and CDR2 is FYNNEI. Trimming pared 3 bases from V and 0 bases from J, leaving 9 bases between. The CDR3 runs 14 residues. The CDR3 region is CASSDAGASYEQYF. CDR3 nucleotides: TGTGCCAGCAGTGACGCGGGGGCCTCCTACGAGCAGTACTTC.

The gene calls are TRBV2 and TRBJ2-5, with TRBD2 matching over 10 bases. The V gene end was trimmed by 4 bases and the J gene end by 4 bases; junction bases not matched to a gene: 6. CDR3 length equals 15 residues. The V gene's germline CDR1 is SNHLY and CDR2 FYNNEI. CDR3 sequence (DNA): TGTGCCAGCAGTGGCGGACTAGCGGAAGGAGAGACCCAGTACTTC. Translated, it gives CASSGGLAEGETQYF. Supplemented by reference TRBV2 and TRBJ2-5, the full variable domain reads EPEVTQTPSHQVTQMGQEVILRCVPISNHLYFYWYRQILGQKVEFLVSFYNNEISEKSEIFDDQFSVERPDGSNFTLKIRSTKLEDSAMYFCASSGGLAEGETQYFGPGTRLLVL.

The gene calls are TRBV15 and TRBJ1-2; TRBD1 is a possible D gene (5 bases). Trimming pared 3 bases from V and 4 bases from J, leaving 15 bases between. The germline V gene has CDR1 LNHNV and CDR2 YYDKDF (reference sequence). The CDR3 runs 15 residues. The CDR3 DNA is TGTGCCACCAGCAGTAGTGTACAGGCATCCTATGGCTACACCTTC. Translating it yields CATSSSVQASYGYTF.

The gene calls are TRBV28 and TRBJ2-7, with 9 bases identical to TRBD2. The V and J ends lost 5 bases and 2 bases, in that order; junction bases with no gene match: 4. The CDR3 is 14 amino acids. Germline CDR1 is MDHEN and CDR2 is SYDVKM. The CDR3 loop is CASSRVAGAYEQYF. In nucleotides, the CDR3 is TGTGCCAGCAGTCGTGTAGCGGGAGCCTACGAGCAGTACTTC.

The chain employs TRBV14 and TRBJ2-7; tentatively, D is TRBD1 (6 bases). CDR1 SGHDN and CDR2 FVKESK come from the germline V gene. The CDR3 loop spans 15 amino acids. Trimming shortened V by 3 bases and J by 2 bases, and 14 bases separated the two germline ends. CDR3 nucleotides: TGTGCCAGCAGCCACGGACAGCTTGCTACCTACGAGCAGTACTTC. Translation gives CASSHGQLATYEQYF.